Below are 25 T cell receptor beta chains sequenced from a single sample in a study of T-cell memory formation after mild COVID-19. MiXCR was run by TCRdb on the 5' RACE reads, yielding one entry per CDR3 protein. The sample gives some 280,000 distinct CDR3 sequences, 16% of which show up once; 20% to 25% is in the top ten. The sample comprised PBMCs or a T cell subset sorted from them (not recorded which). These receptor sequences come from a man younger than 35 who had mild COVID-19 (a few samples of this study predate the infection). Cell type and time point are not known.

CDR3 in amino acids: CASSSSGRDSPLHF. DNA of the CDR3: TGTGCCAGCAGTTCCTCAGGGCGGGATTCACCCCTCCACTTT. The chain links TRBV12-3 or TRBV12-4 to TRBJ1-6; D may be TRBD1 (5 bases). The length of the CDR3 is 14 residues. V gave up 4 bases and J gave up 8 bases, with 12 bases separating them.

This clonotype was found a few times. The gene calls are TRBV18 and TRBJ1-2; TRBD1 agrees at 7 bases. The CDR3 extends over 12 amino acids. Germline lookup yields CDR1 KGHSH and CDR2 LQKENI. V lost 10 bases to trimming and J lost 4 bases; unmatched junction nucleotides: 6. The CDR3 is CATFDRAYGYTF. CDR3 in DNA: TGTGCCACCTTCGACAGGGCCTATGGCTACACCTTC.

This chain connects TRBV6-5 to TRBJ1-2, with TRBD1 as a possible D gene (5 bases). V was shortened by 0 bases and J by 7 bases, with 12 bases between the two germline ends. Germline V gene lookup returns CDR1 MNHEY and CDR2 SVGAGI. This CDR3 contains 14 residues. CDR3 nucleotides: TGTGCCAGCAGTTACTCAACAGGAACGAGTGGCTACACCTTC. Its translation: CASSYSTGTSGYTF.

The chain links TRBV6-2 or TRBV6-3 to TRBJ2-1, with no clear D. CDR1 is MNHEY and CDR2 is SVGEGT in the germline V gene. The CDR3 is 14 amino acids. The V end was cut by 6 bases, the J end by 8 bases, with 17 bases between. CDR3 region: CASSTNLRGYEQFF. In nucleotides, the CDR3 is TGTGCCAGCAGCACAAACTTAAGAGGATATGAGCAGTTCTTC.

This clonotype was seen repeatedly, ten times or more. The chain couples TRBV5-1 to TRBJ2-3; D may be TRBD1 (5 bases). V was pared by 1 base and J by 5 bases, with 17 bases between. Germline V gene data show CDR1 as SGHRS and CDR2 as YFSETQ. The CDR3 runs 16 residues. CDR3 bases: TGCGCCAGCAGCTTGCTGGAATCTGGGCAGGGAGATACGCAGTATTTT. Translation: CASSLLESGQGDTQYF.

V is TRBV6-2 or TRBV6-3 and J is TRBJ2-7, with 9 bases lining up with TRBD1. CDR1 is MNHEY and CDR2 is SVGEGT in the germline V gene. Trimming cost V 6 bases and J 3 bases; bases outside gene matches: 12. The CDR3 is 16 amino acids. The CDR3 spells CASRLTRDRAIYEQYF. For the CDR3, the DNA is TGTGCCAGCAGACTGACCCGGGACAGGGCTATCTACGAGCAGTACTTC.

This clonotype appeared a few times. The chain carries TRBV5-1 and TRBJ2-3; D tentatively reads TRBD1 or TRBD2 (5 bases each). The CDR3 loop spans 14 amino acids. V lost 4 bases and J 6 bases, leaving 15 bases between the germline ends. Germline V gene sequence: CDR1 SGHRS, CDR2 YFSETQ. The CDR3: CASSIRDLGDTQYF. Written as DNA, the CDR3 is TGCGCCAGCAGCATTCGGGACCTAGGGGATACGCAGTATTTT.

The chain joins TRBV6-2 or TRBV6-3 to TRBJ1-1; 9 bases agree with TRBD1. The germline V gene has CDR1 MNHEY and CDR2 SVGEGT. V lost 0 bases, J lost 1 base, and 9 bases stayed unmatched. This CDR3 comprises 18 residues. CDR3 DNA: TGTGCCAGCAGTTACTCTCCCGGGACAGGGAATGAGAACACTGAAGCTTTCTTT. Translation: CASSYSPGTGNENTEAFF.

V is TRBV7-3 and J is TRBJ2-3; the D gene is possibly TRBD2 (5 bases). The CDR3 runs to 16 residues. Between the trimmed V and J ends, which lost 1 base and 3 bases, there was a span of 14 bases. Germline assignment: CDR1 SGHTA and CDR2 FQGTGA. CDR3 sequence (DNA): TGTGCCAGCAGCTTAAACGGGGTCCCGGGAACAGATACGCAGTATTTT. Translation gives CASSLNGVPGTDTQYF.

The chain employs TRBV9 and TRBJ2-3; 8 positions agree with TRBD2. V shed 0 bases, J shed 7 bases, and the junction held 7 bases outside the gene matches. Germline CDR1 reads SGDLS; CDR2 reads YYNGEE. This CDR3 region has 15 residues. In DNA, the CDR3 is TGTGCCAGCAGCGTAGCGGTAGCGGGGCTTAATACGCAGTATTTT. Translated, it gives CASSVAVAGLNTQYF.

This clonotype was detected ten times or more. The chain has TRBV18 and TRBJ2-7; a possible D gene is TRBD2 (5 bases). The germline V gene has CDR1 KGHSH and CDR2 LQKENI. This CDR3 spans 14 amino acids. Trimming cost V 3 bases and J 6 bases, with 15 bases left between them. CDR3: CASSPGVTLGEQYF. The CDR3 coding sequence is TGTGCCAGCTCACCCGGGGTGACGCTAGGCGAGCAGTACTTC.

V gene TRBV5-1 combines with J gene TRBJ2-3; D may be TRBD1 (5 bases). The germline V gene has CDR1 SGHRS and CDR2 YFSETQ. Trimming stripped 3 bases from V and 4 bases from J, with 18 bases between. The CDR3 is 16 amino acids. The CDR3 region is CASSSRFTGPADTQYF. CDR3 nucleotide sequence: TGCGCCAGCAGCTCCCGGTTCACAGGACCAGCAGATACGCAGTATTTT.

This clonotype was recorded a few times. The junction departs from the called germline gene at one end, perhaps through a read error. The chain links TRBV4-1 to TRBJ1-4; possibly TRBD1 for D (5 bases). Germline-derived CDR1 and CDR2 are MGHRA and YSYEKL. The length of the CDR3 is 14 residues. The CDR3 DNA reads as TGCGCCAGCGGCCAGACAGCCTATAATGAAAAACTGTTTTTT. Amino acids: CASGQTAYNEKLFF.

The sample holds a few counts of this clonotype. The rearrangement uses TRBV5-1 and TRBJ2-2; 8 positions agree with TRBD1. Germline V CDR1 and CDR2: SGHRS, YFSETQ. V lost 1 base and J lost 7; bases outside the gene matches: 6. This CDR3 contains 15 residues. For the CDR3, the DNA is TGCGCCAGCAGCTTGCAGACAGGGGCTCTCGGGGAGCTGTTTTTT. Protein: CASSLQTGALGELFF.

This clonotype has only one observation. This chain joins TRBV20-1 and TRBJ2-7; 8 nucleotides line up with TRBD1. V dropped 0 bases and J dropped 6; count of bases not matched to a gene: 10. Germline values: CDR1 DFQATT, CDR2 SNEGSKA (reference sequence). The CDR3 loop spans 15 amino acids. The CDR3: CSARDKSQGAPEQYF. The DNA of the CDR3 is TGCAGTGCTAGAGATAAAAGTCAGGGGGCGCCCGAGCAGTACTTC.

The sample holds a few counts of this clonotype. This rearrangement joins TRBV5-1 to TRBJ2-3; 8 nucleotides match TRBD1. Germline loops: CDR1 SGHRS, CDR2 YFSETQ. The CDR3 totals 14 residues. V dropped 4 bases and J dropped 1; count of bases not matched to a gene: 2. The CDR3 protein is CASSVGQGTDTQYF. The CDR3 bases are TGCGCCAGCAGCGTGGGACAGGGCACAGATACGCAGTATTTT.

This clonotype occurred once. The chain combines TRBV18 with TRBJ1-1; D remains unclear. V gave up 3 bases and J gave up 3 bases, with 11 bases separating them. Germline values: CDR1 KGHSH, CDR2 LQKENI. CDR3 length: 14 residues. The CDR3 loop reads CASSPAVGYTEAFF. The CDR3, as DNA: TGTGCCAGCTCACCGGCCGTGGGTTACACTGAAGCTTTCTTT.

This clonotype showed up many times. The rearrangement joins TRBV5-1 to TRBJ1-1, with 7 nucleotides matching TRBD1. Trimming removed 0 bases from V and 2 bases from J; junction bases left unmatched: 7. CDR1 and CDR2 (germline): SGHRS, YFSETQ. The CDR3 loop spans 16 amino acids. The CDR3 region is CASSLVSTGDNTEAFF. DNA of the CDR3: TGCGCCAGCAGCTTGGTATCTACAGGGGATAACACTGAAGCTTTCTTT. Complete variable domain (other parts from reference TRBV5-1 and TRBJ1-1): KAGVTQTPRYLIKTRGQQVTLSCSPISGHRSVSWYQQTPGQGLQFLFEYFSETQRNKGNFPGRFSGRQFSNSRSEMNVSTLELGDSALYLCASSLVSTGDNTEAFFGQGTRLTVV.

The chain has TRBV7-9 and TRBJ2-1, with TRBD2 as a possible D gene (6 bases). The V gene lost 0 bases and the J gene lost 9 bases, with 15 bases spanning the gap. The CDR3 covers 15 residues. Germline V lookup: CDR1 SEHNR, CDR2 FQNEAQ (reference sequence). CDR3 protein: CASSLAGGPGGEQFF. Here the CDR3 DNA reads TGTGCCAGCAGCTTAGCGGGGGGACCCGGGGGTGAGCAGTTCTTC.

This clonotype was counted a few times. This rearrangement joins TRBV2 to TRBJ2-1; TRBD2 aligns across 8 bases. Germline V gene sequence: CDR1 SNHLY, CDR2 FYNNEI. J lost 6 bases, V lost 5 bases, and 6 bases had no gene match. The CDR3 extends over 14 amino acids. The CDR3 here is CASSRTSGGNEQFF. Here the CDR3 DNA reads TGTGCCAGCAGTAGGACAAGCGGGGGCAATGAGCAGTTCTTC.

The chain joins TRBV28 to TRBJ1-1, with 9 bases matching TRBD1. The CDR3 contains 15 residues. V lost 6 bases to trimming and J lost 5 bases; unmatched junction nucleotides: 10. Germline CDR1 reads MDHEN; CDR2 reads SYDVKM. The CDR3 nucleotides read TGTGCCAGCAGATCCTCCGGGACAGGGAAAACTGAAGCTTTCTTT. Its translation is CASRSSGTGKTEAFF.

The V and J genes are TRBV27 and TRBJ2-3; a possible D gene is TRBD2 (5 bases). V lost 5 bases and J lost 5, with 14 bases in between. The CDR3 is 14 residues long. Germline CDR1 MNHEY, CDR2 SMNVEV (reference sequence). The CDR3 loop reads CASSQRPLGDTQYF. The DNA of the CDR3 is TGTGCCAGCAGTCAGCGGCCCCTTGGAGATACGCAGTATTTT.

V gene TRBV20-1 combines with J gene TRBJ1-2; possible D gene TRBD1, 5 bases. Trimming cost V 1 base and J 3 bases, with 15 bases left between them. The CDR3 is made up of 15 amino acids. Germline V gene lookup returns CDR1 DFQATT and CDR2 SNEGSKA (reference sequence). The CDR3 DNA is TGCAGTGCTAGAGGTGGCGGGGCGGGAGACTATGGCTACACCTTC. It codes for CSARGGGAGDYGYTF.

CDR3 residues: CASSLSLVADTQYF. The CDR3 DNA is TGTGCCAGCAGCTTGTCCCTAGTTGCAGATACGCAGTATTTT. V is TRBV7-2 and J is TRBJ2-3, with D unclear. This CDR3 is 14 amino acids long. From germline, CDR1 is SGHTA and CDR2 FQGNSA. V was trimmed by 3 bases and J by 4 bases, leaving 11 bases between them. Together with reference TRBV7-2 and TRBJ2-3, the CDR3 gives the full variable domain: GAGVSQSPSNKVTEKGKDVELRCDPISGHTALYWYRQSLGQGLEFLIYFQGNSAPDKSGLPSDRFSAERTGGSVSTLTIQRTQQEDSAVYLCASSLSLVADTQYFGPGTRLTVL.

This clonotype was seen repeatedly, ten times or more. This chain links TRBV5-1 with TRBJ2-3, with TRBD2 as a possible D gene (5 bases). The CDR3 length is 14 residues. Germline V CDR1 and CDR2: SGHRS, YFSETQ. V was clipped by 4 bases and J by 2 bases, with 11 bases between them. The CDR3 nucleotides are TGCGCCAGCAGCCGAGACTACTCCACAGATACGCAGTATTTT. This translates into CASSRDYSTDTQYF.